The 30 T cell receptor beta chains below were found in one sample sequenced in a study of cytomegalovirus exposure and HLA in healthy donors (TCRdb year 2017). The protocol used for the library was the immunoSEQ multiplex PCR assay. A mixture of 60 forward primers for TCR Vbeta segments and 13 reverse primers for TCR Jbeta segments was used in the multiplex PCR. TCRdb took over this immuneACCESS table, retaining in-frame rearrangements with V and J assigned. Such tables are incomplete; in checked studies, under half of the missing clones stem from an unresolved V gene, and the remainder is unexplained. For this sample there are roughly 150,000 clones; around 77% appear just once. Around 1.5% of the sample comes from the top ten. Material for sequencing was PBMCs. The source of these receptors is a man aged 35 to 55 in good health and CMV-seronegative.

V is TRBV28 and J is TRBJ1-5, with TRBD1 matching 8 bases. Trimming at V came to 7 bases and at J to 0 bases, leaving 8 bases not matched to a gene. CDR1 and CDR2 (germline): MDHEN, SYDVKM. This CDR3 region has 16 residues. The CDR3 reads CASIPQGAPSNQPQHF. CDR3 nucleotide sequence: TGTGCCAGCATCCCGCAGGGGGCCCCTAGCAATCAGCCCCAGCATTTT.

V gene TRBV29-1 combines with J gene TRBJ1-1, with 7 bases matching TRBD1. Germline V gene lookup returns CDR1 SQVTM and CDR2 ANQGSEA. CDR3 length equals 13 residues. The V gene end was trimmed by 6 bases and the J gene end by 6 bases; junction bases not matched to a gene: 10. The CDR3 coding sequence is TGCAGCGTGACCGCTGGACAGGTTGCTGAAGCTTTCTTT. Its protein is CSVTAGQVAEAFF.

The V and J genes are TRBV5-1 and TRBJ2-1, with D possibly matching TRBD2 (7 bases). Trimming left V 0 bases short and J 14 bases short, with 18 bases between. CDR1 is SGHRS, CDR2 YFSETQ, per germline. The CDR3 has 14 amino acids. CDR3 DNA sequence: TGCGCCAGCAGCTTGGGAGGGGGGGCGGGCGAAAAGTTCTTC. It codes for CASSLGGGAGEKFF. The whole variable domain, filled in from reference TRBV5-1 and TRBJ2-1, reads KAGVTQTPRYLIKTRGQQVTLSCSPISGHRSVSWYQQTPGQGLQFLFEYFSETQRNKGNFPGRFSGRQFSNSRSEMNVSTLELGDSALYLCASSLGGGAGEKFFGPGTRLTVL.

V and J are TRBV7-2 and TRBJ2-5; possibly TRBD1 for D (6 bases). Germline CDR1 reads SGHTA; CDR2 reads FQGNSA. V dropped 5 bases and J dropped 5 bases, with 21 bases sitting between them. The CDR3 is 16 residues long. The CDR3 sequence is CASSPGIQGKLETQYF. CDR3 DNA: TGTGCCAGCAGCCCGGGAATACAGGGCAAATTGGAGACCCAGTACTTC.

Note on this clone: The same CDR3 is also encoded by other DNA sequences in this sample. The rearrangement links TRBV27 to TRBJ1-5; 8 nucleotides align to TRBD1. The CDR3 totals 14 residues. Germline CDR1 MNHEY, CDR2 SMNVEV (reference sequence). Trimming took 5 bases from V and 2 from J; bases not matched to a gene: 2. Here the CDR3 reads CASSQQGGNQPQHF. CDR3 sequence (DNA): TGTGCCAGCAGTCAACAGGGGGGCAATCAGCCCCAGCATTTT.

In this sample, this clone turned up a few times. The chain carries TRBV6-1 and TRBJ2-1, with 7 bases identical to TRBD2. The CDR3 is 11 residues long. V lost 8 bases and J lost 11; bases outside the gene matches: 6. Germline CDR1 and CDR2: MNHNS and SASEGT. CDR3: CASGASGKQFF. The DNA of the CDR3 is TGTGCCAGCGGAGCTAGCGGCAAGCAGTTCTTC.

This rearrangement joins TRBV2 to TRBJ2-7; TRBD1 is a possible D gene (5 bases). The CDR3 has 12 amino acids. CDR1 SNHLY and CDR2 FYNNEI come from the germline V gene. CDR3 sequence: CASSDRQGWMDV. CDR3 in DNA: TGTGCCAGCAGTGATAGGCAGGGATGGATGGACGTC.

V usage is TRBV2 and J usage is TRBJ1-2; 8 positions match TRBD1. V was pared by 3 bases and J by 4 bases, with 4 bases of the junction left unmatched. The V gene's germline CDR1 is SNHLY and CDR2 FYNNEI. The CDR3 extends over 14 amino acids. The CDR3 bases are TGTGCCAGCAGTGAGCAGGGGGCTCTCTATGGCTACACCTTC. It is translated as CASSEQGALYGYTF.

The chain combines TRBV5-1 with TRBJ2-1, with D possibly TRBD2 on 6 matching bases. The CDR3 is made up of 15 amino acids. CDR1 and CDR2 (germline): SGHRS, YFSETQ. V lost 4 bases to trimming and J lost 8 bases, with 19 bases between them. CDR3 sequence: CASSRMGTWGDEQFF. As DNA, the CDR3 is TGCGCCAGCAGCCGGATGGGGACTTGGGGCGATGAGCAGTTCTTC.

This chain uses TRBV6-6 with TRBJ2-7; D perhaps matches TRBD1 (5 bases). V dropped 5 bases and J dropped 0 bases, with 11 bases sitting between them. Germline CDR1 reads MNHNY; CDR2 reads SVGAGI (reference sequence). This CDR3 has 14 amino acids. This chain's CDR3 is CASSTDKGSYEQYV. The CDR3 DNA sequence: TGTGCCAGCAGTACGGACAAGGGCTCCTACGAGCAGTACGTC.

V gene TRBV7-9 combines with J gene TRBJ2-7, with 8 bases matching TRBD1. The germline gives CDR1 SEHNR, CDR2 FQNEAQ (reference sequence). CDR3 size: 15 residues. The V gene end was trimmed by 2 bases and the J gene end by 1 base; junction bases not matched to a gene: 4. CDR3 DNA: TGTGCCAGCAGCTTACAGGGACAGGAGTCCTACGAGCAGTACTTC. This codes for CASSLQGQESYEQYF.

This chain links TRBV7-9 with TRBJ1-4, with a tentative D call TRBD1 (6 bases). Per the germline V gene, CDR1 is SEHNR and CDR2 is FQNEAQ (reference sequence). V was shortened by 5 bases and J by 7 bases, with 8 bases between the two germline ends. The CDR3 covers 12 residues. The CDR3 region has the DNA TGTGCCAGCAGCCTACAGGGTGAAAAACTGTTTTTT. Translated: CASSLQGEKLFF. The complete variable domain, with remaining parts taken from reference TRBV7-9 and TRBJ1-4, reads DTGVSQNPRHKITKRGQNVTFRCDPISEHNRLYWYRQTLGQGPEFLTYFQNEAQLEKSRLLSDRFSAERPKGSFSTLEIQRTEQGDSAMYLCASSLQGEKLFFGSGTQLSVL.

This clone was seen a handful of times. This rearrangement joins TRBV11-2 to TRBJ2-1; perhaps TRBD2 as D (6 bases). Looked up from germline, CDR1 is SGHAT and CDR2 is FQNNGV. Trimming stripped 6 bases from V and 8 bases from J, with 11 bases between. This CDR3 has 12 amino acids. The CDR3 nucleotides read TGTGCCAGCAGACTAGCTGGCGATGAGCAGTTCTTC. Amino acids: CASRLAGDEQFF.

The CDR3, as DNA: TGTGCCAGCACCGAAAGGACAGGGGAAGAGACCCAGTACTTC. This encodes CASTERTGEETQYF. This chain connects TRBV7-9 to TRBJ2-5; 9 bases are shared with TRBD1. Germline V lookup: CDR1 SEHNR, CDR2 FQNEAQ (reference sequence). The CDR3 totals 14 residues. Trimming took 7 bases from V and 3 from J; bases not matched to a gene: 6.

The rearrangement links TRBV30 to TRBJ1-6; 9 bases align to TRBD1. The CDR3 length is 14 residues. After removal of 2 bases from V and 9 bases from J, the junction contained 5 bases not matched to a gene. Germline V gives CDR1 GTSNPN, CDR2 SVGIG (reference sequence). The CDR3 nucleotides read TGTGCCTGGAGTACACAGGGGGCGAGTTCACCCCTCCACTTT. Translated: CAWSTQGASSPLHF.

The rearrangement links TRBV28 to TRBJ1-2, with a weak D call TRBD1 (6 bases). The V end was cut by 3 bases, the J end by 3 bases, with 8 bases between. The length of the CDR3 is 13 residues. Germline lookup yields CDR1 MDHEN and CDR2 SYDVKM. CDR3 nucleotides: TGTGCCAGCAGTTTGGCAGGGGACTATGGCTACACCTTC. It codes for CASSLAGDYGYTF.

The rearrangement uses TRBV29-1 and TRBJ2-2; TRBD1 aligns across 8 bases. Germline lookup yields CDR1 SQVTM and CDR2 ANQGSEA. J gave up 6 bases and V 6 bases, and 9 bases lay outside the gene matches. The CDR3 is 14 residues long. CDR3 loop: CSVGRGQGSGELFF. The CDR3 DNA reads as TGCAGCGTCGGCCGAGGACAGGGTTCCGGGGAGCTGTTTTTT.

The chain joins TRBV29-1 to TRBJ2-7; TRBD2 aligns across 8 bases. After removal of 4 bases from V and 2 bases from J, the junction contained 4 bases not matched to a gene. The CDR3 extends over 13 amino acids. Per germline, CDR1 SQVTM and CDR2 ANQGSEA. Written as DNA, the CDR3 is TGCAGCGTTGTGGAACTAGCGGCCTACGAGCAGTACTTC. It codes for CSVVELAAYEQYF.

In the case of this clone: One junction end disagrees with the germline gene, perhaps due to a read error. The chain has TRBV20-1 and TRBJ2-2; 8 positions agree with TRBD2. The CDR3 runs to 9 residues. Germline V gene data show CDR1 as DFQATT and CDR2 as SNEGSKA (reference sequence). CDR3 protein: CSAGGGLFF. As DNA, the CDR3 is TGCAGTGCCGGGGGGGGGCTGTTTTTT.

The V gene is TRBV18, the J gene TRBJ2-5; D unresolved. The DNA matches TRBJ2-7 better at its end, which makes the J call doubtful. The V gene's germline CDR1 is KGHSH and CDR2 LQKENI. The CDR3 runs 14 residues. CDR3: CASSPVNEKYEQYF. The CDR3 coding sequence is TGTGCCAGCTCACCGGTGAACGAAAAATACGAGCAGTACTTC.

The V and J genes are TRBV7-9 and TRBJ2-1; 13 bases are shared with TRBD2. Germline V gene lookup returns CDR1 SEHNR and CDR2 FQNEAQ (reference sequence). This CDR3 has 16 residues. V gave up 10 bases and J gave up 8 bases; unmatched junction bases: 14. This CDR3 reads CAIKPQTSGRIDEQFF. The DNA for the CDR3 is TGTGCCATCAAACCCCAGACTAGCGGGAGGATCGATGAGCAGTTCTTC.

The gene calls are TRBV30 and TRBJ1-5; TRBD1 matches at 7 bases. CDR1 is GTSNPN, CDR2 SVGIG, per germline (reference sequence). The ends lost 0 bases at V and 1 base at J; junction bases unmatched: 6. This CDR3 is built from 16 residues. The CDR3 reads CAWSVNRGGSNQPQHF. The CDR3 DNA sequence: TGTGCCTGGAGTGTCAACAGGGGAGGAAGCAATCAGCCCCAGCATTTT. The full variable domain, in which reference TRBV30 and TRBJ1-5 provide the parts outside the CDR3, is SQTIHQWPATLVQPVGSPLSLECTVEGTSNPNLYWYRQAAGRGLQLLFYSVGIGQISSEVPQNLSASRPQDRQFILSSKKLLLSDSGFYLCAWSVNRGGSNQPQHFGDGTRLSIL.

The chain couples TRBV5-6 to TRBJ2-7; TRBD1 agrees at 8 bases. Germline CDR1 and CDR2: SGHDT and YYEEEE. The CDR3 is made up of 16 amino acids. Unmatched junction bases numbered 15, after V lost 1 base and J lost 9 bases. The CDR3 DNA reads TGTGCCAGCAGCTTGTGGATTCGACAGGGGATTGCGGGGCAGTACGTC. As protein: CASSLWIRQGIAGQYV.

The chain couples TRBV27 to TRBJ1-2, with no clear D. V lost 6 bases and J lost 0, with 5 bases in between. There are 12 residues in the CDR3. Germline V gene lookup returns CDR1 MNHEY and CDR2 SMNVEV (reference sequence). CDR3 region: CASRRANYGYTF. For the CDR3, the DNA is TGTGCCAGCAGGAGAGCTAACTATGGCTACACCTTC.

This sequence joins TRBV29-1 and TRBJ2-5, with 7 nucleotides matching TRBD1. J gave up 4 bases and V 8 bases, and 7 bases lay outside the gene matches. The CDR3 length is 12 residues. Germline lookup yields CDR1 SQVTM and CDR2 ANQGSEA. CDR3 protein: CSTPRTGETQYF. DNA for the CDR3: TGCAGCACCCCTCGGACAGGAGAGACCCAGTACTTC.

DNA for the CDR3: TGTGCCAGCAGCCCCCGACAGGGGGAAGGCTACGAGCAGTACTTC. This codes for CASSPRQGEGYEQYF. The chain uses TRBV5-4 and TRBJ2-5; 9 positions agree with TRBD1. The DNA end is a closer match to TRBJ2-7, so the J assignment may be wrong. The CDR3 totals 15 residues. The germline CDR1 and CDR2 sequences are SGHNT and YYREEE (reference sequence).

The rearrangement links TRBV18 to TRBJ1-1, with a weak D call TRBD1 (5 bases). The V gene's germline CDR1 is KGHSH and CDR2 LQKENI. The CDR3 has 13 amino acids. V shed 3 bases and J shed 11 bases, with 16 bases lying between them. The CDR3 DNA follows: TGTGCCAGCTCACCTCGGCAGGGTCGGGTGGCTTTCTTT. As protein: CASSPRQGRVAFF.

The rearrangement links TRBV28 to TRBJ1-5; TRBD1 might be the D (6 bases). Per the germline V gene, CDR1 is MDHEN and CDR2 is SYDVKM. The CDR3 extends over 15 amino acids. V was clipped by 5 bases and J by 4 bases, with 15 bases between them. This CDR3 reads CASSPRGGFNQPQHF. The CDR3 DNA sequence: TGTGCCAGCAGTCCCAGGGGAGGGTTTAATCAGCCCCAGCATTTT.

J is TRBJ2-7 and V is TRBV28; D is possibly TRBD2 (7 bases). CDR3 length: 16 residues. The V end was cut by 7 bases, the J end by 3 bases, with 22 bases between. Germline values: CDR1 MDHEN, CDR2 SYDVKM. CDR3 DNA sequence: TGTGCCAGCAACCTAGGAGGGGGGGGAAAAATCTACGAGCAGTACTTC. Translating gives CASNLGGGGKIYEQYF.

The chain joins TRBV7-6 to TRBJ2-1; 7 bases fit TRBD2. This CDR3 has 14 amino acids. Germline V gene data show CDR1 as SGHVS and CDR2 as FNYEAQ. V trimming: 3 bases; J trimming: 6 bases; junction bases outside the gene matches: 5. CDR3 DNA sequence: TGTGCCAGCAGCTTGGCGGGGGTACTCAATGAGCAGTTCTTC. Its translation is CASSLAGVLNEQFF.